These 24 T cell receptor beta chains were all obtained from the same sample, sequenced in a study of beta chain features in type 1 diabetes. Since all of the isolated RNA was reverse transcribed, expressed TCRB transcripts were what got sequenced. Libraries were prepared by immunoSEQ multiplex PCR; TCRdb keeps only in-frame clonotypes and omits some of them. The data contain about 290,000 clones, 7% to 9% of them singletons. Sequenced input: central memory CD4+ T cells from blood. The receptors were sampled from a woman aged 18-30 years in good health.

CDR3 in amino acids: CASSPGTSVGNEQFF. DNA of the CDR3: TGTGCCAGCAGCCCCGGGACTAGCGTCGGCAATGAGCAGTTCTTC. This chain joins TRBV4-2 and TRBJ2-1, with TRBD2 matching 10 bases. This CDR3 is built from 15 residues. V lost 4 bases and J lost 6; bases outside the gene matches: 6. In germline, CDR1 is LGHNA, CDR2 YNFKEQ.

This clone appeared a few times. The chain has TRBV11-1 and TRBJ2-1; 8 nucleotides agree with TRBD2. The CDR3 is made up of 15 amino acids. CDR1 and CDR2 (germline): SGHAT, FQDESV (reference sequence). V dropped 1 base and J dropped 4; count of bases not matched to a gene: 3. The CDR3 coding sequence is TGTGCCAGCAGCTTAGTGAGCGGGAGTTACAATGAGCAGTTCTTC. It specifies CASSLVSGSYNEQFF.

With respect to this clone: A much more abundant neighbour one base away suggests this may be a read error. The chain links TRBV7-9 to TRBJ2-2; D remains ambiguous. The germline CDR1 and CDR2 sequences are SEHNR and FQNEAQ (reference sequence). The CDR3 loop spans 9 amino acids. DNA of the CDR3: TGTGGCGGCGGCGGGGAGCTGTTTTTT. Residues: CGGGGELFF.

The sample holds a few counts of this clone. This chain links TRBV2 with TRBJ1-1; possible D gene TRBD1, 5 bases. The V and J ends lost 9 bases and 4 bases respectively, with 9 bases between them. Germline V CDR1 and CDR2: SNHLY, FYNNEI. The length of the CDR3 is 11 residues. The CDR3 DNA follows: TGTGCCAGGGGACTCGGCACTGAAGCTTTCTTT. Translation gives CARGLGTEAFF.

This chain connects TRBV18 to TRBJ1-5; D uncertain. V shed 4 bases and J shed 5 bases, with 9 bases lying between them. Germline values: CDR1 KGHSH, CDR2 LQKENI. This CDR3 is 13 amino acids long. This CDR3 reads CASSQGSDQPQHF. CDR3 coding DNA: TGTGCCAGCTCACAGGGTTCTGATCAGCCCCAGCATTTT.

This clone turned up a few times. The same CDR3 can be traced to other DNA sequences in this sample. The V call is TRBV6-6, the J call TRBJ1-1; D is ambiguous. The CDR3 consists of 12 residues. Germline V gives CDR1 MNHNY, CDR2 SVGAGI (reference sequence). The V gene lost 2 bases and the J gene lost 5 bases, with 6 bases spanning the gap. CDR3 region: CASSYAGTEAFF. The CDR3 DNA reads TGTGCCAGCAGTTACGCGGGGACTGAAGCTTTCTTT.

This clone has a count of ten or more. The gene calls are TRBV15 and TRBJ1-5; 7 nucleotides line up with TRBD1. The V segment lost 4 bases and the J segment 6 bases; nucleotides outside the gene matches: 9. The CDR3 has 15 amino acids. The germline V gene has CDR1 LNHNV and CDR2 YYDKDF (reference sequence). CDR3 sequence (DNA): TGTGCCACCAGCATTTCGACAGGGACTCGTCAGCCCCAGCATTTT. Encoded protein: CATSISTGTRQPQHF.

The DNA of the CDR3 is TGTGCCAGCAGCGTGGAGGGCCGAAAGACCCAGTACTTC. It encodes CASSVEGRKTQYF. The chain links TRBV11-2 to TRBJ2-5; D might be TRBD2 (6 bases). The length of the CDR3 is 13 residues. Per the germline V gene, CDR1 is SGHAT and CDR2 is FQNNGV. Trimming removed 5 bases from V and 6 bases from J, with 13 bases in between.

The chain joins TRBV7-2 to TRBJ2-1, with D hard to call. Germline V CDR1 and CDR2: SGHTA, FQGNSA. V was shortened by 5 bases and J by 3 bases, with 5 bases between the two germline ends. This CDR3 region has 12 residues. The CDR3 here is CASSPDYNEQFF. Here the CDR3 DNA reads TGTGCCAGCAGCCCGGACTACAATGAGCAGTTCTTC.

V is TRBV6-6 and J is TRBJ2-2, with D possibly being TRBD2 (5 bases). Looked up from germline, CDR1 is MNHNY and CDR2 is SVGAGI (reference sequence). CDR3 length: 12 amino acids. The V end lost 6 bases, the J end lost 7 bases, and 9 bases lay between the germline ends. CDR3 sequence reads: CASRGDGGELFF. For the CDR3, the DNA is TGTGCCAGCAGGGGAGATGGCGGGGAGCTGTTTTTT.

This rearrangement joins TRBV5-1 to TRBJ2-2, with TRBD2 as a possible D gene (6 bases). CDR1 is SGHRS, CDR2 YFSETQ, per germline. Trimming pared 4 bases from V and 5 bases from J, leaving 12 bases between. The CDR3 covers 14 residues. The CDR3 nucleotides are TGCGCCAGCAGCAGTGGGACTCTTACCGGGGAGCTGTTTTTT. Protein sequence: CASSSGTLTGELFF.

This clone occurred a few times. An end of the junction does not agree with germline; a read error may underlie this. J is TRBJ2-1 and V is TRBV7-7; D call uncertain. The CDR3 totals 15 residues. In germline, CDR1 is SSHAT, CDR2 FNYEAQ (reference sequence). CDR3 sequence: CASSLGESTYNEQFF. CDR3 nucleotide sequence: TGTGCTAGCAGCTTAGGAGAGAGCACTTACAATGAGCAGTTCTTC.

This clone was detected a few times. Other DNA sequences within the sample encode an identical CDR3. V usage is TRBV19 and J usage is TRBJ2-3, with D unresolved. The CDR3 spans 13 residues. Trimming pared 1 base from V and 6 bases from J, leaving 8 bases between. Germline CDR1 and CDR2: LNHDA and SQIVND (reference sequence). The DNA for the CDR3 is TGTGCCAGTAGTATAGGCCCTCGGGATACGCAGTATTTT. This codes for CASSIGPRDTQYF.

This clone was observed at least ten times. The V call is TRBV21-1, the J call TRBJ1-4. TRBV21-1 counts as a pseudogene. CDR3 size: 16 residues. DNA of the CDR3: TGTGCCAGCAGCAAAGCGCGTACGGGGGGGTATGAAAAACTGTTTTTT. This codes for CASSKARTGGYEKLFF.

This clone has a count of ten or more. This chain connects TRBV5-6 to TRBJ2-4; D gene ambiguous. The germline V gene has CDR1 SGHDT and CDR2 YYEEEE. This CDR3 has 14 residues. Trimming took 5 bases from V and 1 from J, leaving 10 bases between them. The CDR3 nucleotides read TGTGCCAGCAGGGGTGGATTGGCCAAAAACATTCAGTACTTC. Amino acid sequence: CASRGGLAKNIQYF.

This clone was seen a few times. This chain joins TRBV28 and TRBJ2-1; no clear D. The CDR3 is made up of 15 amino acids. Germline V lookup: CDR1 MDHEN, CDR2 SYDVKM. V was shortened by 6 bases and J by 0 bases, with 12 bases between the two germline ends. The CDR3 DNA sequence: TGTGCCAGCAGCTCCTCAGGTAGCTCCTACAATGAGCAGTTCTTC. Its protein is CASSSSGSSYNEQFF.

The chain carries TRBV19 and TRBJ2-7, with 11 nucleotides matching TRBD2. CDR1 is LNHDA and CDR2 is SQIVND in the germline V gene (reference sequence). Trimming removed 5 bases from V and 0 bases from J; junction bases left unmatched: 3. There are 15 residues in the CDR3. CDR3 DNA sequence: TGTGCCAGTAGTCCGGGGACTAGCGGCTCCTACGAGCAGTACTTC. This gives the protein CASSPGTSGSYEQYF.

This chain joins TRBV6-6 and TRBJ2-3; D gene unclear. In germline, CDR1 is MNHNY, CDR2 SVGAGI (reference sequence). The V gene lost 2 bases and the J gene lost 0 bases, with 3 bases spanning the gap. The CDR3 has 13 amino acids. Here the CDR3 DNA reads TGTGCCAGCAGTTACATTAGCACAGATACGCAGTATTTT. Translation gives CASSYISTDTQYF.

The V and J genes are TRBV6-5 and TRBJ1-1; 8 bases are shared with TRBD1. The CDR3 is 16 amino acids. The J segment lost 0 bases and the V segment lost 2 bases, leaving 5 bases of the junction unmatched. The germline V gene has CDR1 MNHEY and CDR2 SVGAGI. The CDR3 region has the DNA TGTGCCAGCAGTTACACTCAGGGGGCCTTGAACACTGAAGCTTTCTTT. It specifies CASSYTQGALNTEAFF.

The rearrangement joins TRBV2 to TRBJ2-1; weak D call: TRBD1 (6 bases). Trimming cost V 7 bases and J 9 bases, with 16 bases left between them. Germline V CDR1 and CDR2: SNHLY, FYNNEI. This CDR3 comprises 13 residues. CDR3 DNA: TGTGCCAGCACCGCTACAGGGTTAGTTGAGCAGTTCTTC. This translates into CASTATGLVEQFF.

This clone was counted at least ten times. The V and J genes are TRBV4-2 and TRBJ1-2; D gene unclear. The CDR3 loop spans 15 amino acids. Looked up from germline, CDR1 is LGHNA and CDR2 is YNFKEQ. Trimming took 1 base from V and 5 from J, leaving 14 bases between them. The CDR3 loop is CASSQVSFGEYGYTF. DNA of the CDR3: TGTGCCAGCAGCCAAGTATCCTTCGGGGAATATGGCTACACCTTC.

In regard to this clone: At one of its ends the junction is not consistent with the germline gene, which may arise from a read error. This rearrangement joins TRBV5-1 to TRBJ2-2; 7 nucleotides align to TRBD2. Germline V gene lookup returns CDR1 SGHRS and CDR2 YFSETQ. The CDR3 loop spans 14 amino acids. Written as DNA, the CDR3 is TGCGCCAGCAGCCCTTCACTAGCGACCGGGGAGCTGGTTTTT. Its protein product is CASSPSLATGELVF.

A few counts support this clone. The V and J genes are TRBV6-5 and TRBJ1-2; D perhaps matches TRBD1 (6 bases). Germline CDR1 reads MNHEY; CDR2 reads SVGAGI. The CDR3 is 12 residues long. V lost 4 bases and J lost 6, with 9 bases in between. CDR3 region: CASSFGQNGYTF. In DNA form, the CDR3 reads TGTGCCAGCAGTTTTGGACAGAATGGCTACACCTTC.

This clone turned up a few times. V is TRBV5-1 and J is TRBJ2-1; tentative D call: TRBD2 (6 bases). Germline values: CDR1 SGHRS, CDR2 YFSETQ. The CDR3 is made up of 16 amino acids. The V and J ends lost 4 bases and 0 bases respectively, with 14 bases between them. CDR3 DNA sequence: TGCGCCAGCAGCCCCCGGGACTCCAGCTCCTACAATGAGCAGTTCTTC. As protein: CASSPRDSSSYNEQFF.